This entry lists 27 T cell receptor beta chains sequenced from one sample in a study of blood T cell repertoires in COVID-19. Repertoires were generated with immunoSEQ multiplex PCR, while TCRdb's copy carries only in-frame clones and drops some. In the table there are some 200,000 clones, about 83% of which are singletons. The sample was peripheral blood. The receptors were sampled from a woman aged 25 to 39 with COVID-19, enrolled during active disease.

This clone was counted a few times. In nucleotides, the CDR3 is TGTGCCAGCAGCAAGACTTCCTACGAGCAGTACTTC. The encoded protein is CASSKTSYEQYF. The V call is TRBV6-2 or TRBV6-3, the J call TRBJ2-7; D remains unclear. The CDR3 is 12 residues long. The germline V gene has CDR1 MNHEY and CDR2 SVGEGT. The V end lost 6 bases, the J end lost 1 base, and 7 bases lay between the germline ends.

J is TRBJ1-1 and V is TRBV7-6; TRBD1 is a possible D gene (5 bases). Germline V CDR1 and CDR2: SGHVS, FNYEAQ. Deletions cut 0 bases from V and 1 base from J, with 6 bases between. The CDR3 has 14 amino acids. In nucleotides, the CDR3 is TGTGCCAGCAGCTTAGCTCAGGGGAACACTGAAGCTTTCTTT. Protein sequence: CASSLAQGNTEAFF.

CDR3 in amino acids: CAWSVLRESGNTIYF. The CDR3 nucleotides read TGTGCCTGGAGTGTACTGAGGGAATCTGGAAACACCATATATTTT. The J gene is TRBJ1-3, the V gene TRBV30; D call uncertain. Germline values: CDR1 GTSNPN, CDR2 SVGIG (reference sequence). V gave up 0 bases and J gave up 1 base, with 10 bases separating them. The CDR3 loop spans 15 amino acids.

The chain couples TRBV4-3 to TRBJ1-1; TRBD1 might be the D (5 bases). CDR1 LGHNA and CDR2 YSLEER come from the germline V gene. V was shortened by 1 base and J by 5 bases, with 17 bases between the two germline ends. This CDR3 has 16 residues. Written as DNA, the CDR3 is TGCGCCAGCAGCCAAGGGATGGTGACAGCGGGTACTGAAGCTTTCTTT. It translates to CASSQGMVTAGTEAFF.

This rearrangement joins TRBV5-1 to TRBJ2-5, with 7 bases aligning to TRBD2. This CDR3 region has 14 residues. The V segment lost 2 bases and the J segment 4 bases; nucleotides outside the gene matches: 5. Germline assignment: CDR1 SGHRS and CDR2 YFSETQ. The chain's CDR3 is CASSLLIAGETQYF. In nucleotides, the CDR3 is TGCGCCAGCAGCTTACTTATAGCGGGAGAGACCCAGTACTTC.

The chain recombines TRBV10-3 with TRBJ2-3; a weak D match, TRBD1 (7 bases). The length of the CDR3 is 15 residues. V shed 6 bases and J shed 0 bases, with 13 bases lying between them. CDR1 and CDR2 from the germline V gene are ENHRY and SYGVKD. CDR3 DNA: TGTGCCATCAGGGAGGGACAGTTAAGCACAGATACGCAGTATTTT. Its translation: CAIREGQLSTDTQYF.

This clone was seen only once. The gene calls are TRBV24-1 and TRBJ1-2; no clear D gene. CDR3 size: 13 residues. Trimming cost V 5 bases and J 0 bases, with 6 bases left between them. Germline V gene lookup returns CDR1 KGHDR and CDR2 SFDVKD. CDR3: CATSGGTNYGYTF. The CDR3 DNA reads TGTGCCACCAGTGGAGGAACTAACTATGGCTACACCTTC.

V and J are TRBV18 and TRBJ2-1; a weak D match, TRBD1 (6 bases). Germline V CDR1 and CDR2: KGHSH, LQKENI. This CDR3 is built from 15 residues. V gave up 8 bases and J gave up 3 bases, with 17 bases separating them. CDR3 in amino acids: CASNQPGHYYNEQFF. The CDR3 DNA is TGTGCCAGCAACCAGCCGGGACATTACTACAATGAGCAGTTCTTC.

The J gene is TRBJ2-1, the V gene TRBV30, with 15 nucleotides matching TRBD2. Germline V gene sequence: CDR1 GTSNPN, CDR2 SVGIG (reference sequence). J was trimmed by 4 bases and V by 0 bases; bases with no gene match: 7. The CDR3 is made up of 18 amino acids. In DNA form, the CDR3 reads TGTGCCTGGAGTGTACAGGGACTAGCGGGAGGCCATTACAATGAGCAGTTCTTC. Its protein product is CAWSVQGLAGGHYNEQFF.

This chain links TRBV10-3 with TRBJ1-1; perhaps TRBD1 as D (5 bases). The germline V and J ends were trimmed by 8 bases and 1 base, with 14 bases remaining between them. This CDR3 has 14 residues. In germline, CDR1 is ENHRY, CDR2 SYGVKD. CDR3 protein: CAIGAQGGNTEAFF. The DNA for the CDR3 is TGTGCCATCGGCGCTCAGGGAGGGAACACTGAAGCTTTCTTT.

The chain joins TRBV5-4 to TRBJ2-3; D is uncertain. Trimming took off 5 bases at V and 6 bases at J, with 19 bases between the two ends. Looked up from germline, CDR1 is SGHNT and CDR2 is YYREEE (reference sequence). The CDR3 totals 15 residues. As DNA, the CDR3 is TGTGCCAGCAGGGCACCCCCATTTGGGCCGGATACGCAGTATTTT. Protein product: CASRAPPFGPDTQYF.

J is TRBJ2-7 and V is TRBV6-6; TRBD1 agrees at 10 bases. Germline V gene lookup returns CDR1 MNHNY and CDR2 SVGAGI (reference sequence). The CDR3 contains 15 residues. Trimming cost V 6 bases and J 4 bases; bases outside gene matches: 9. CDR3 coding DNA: TGTGCCAGCAGCCCTACGACAGGGGGCGGTTACGAGCAGTACTTC. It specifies CASSPTTGGGYEQYF.

The CDR3 sequence: CASSYGMEQETQYF. The CDR3 coding sequence is TGTGCCAGCAGTTACGGTATGGAGCAAGAGACCCAGTACTTC. The chain is built from TRBV6-2 or TRBV6-3 and TRBJ2-5; D not resolved. The germline V gene has CDR1 MNHEY and CDR2 SVGEGT. CDR3 size: 14 residues. V lost 2 bases and J lost 2, with 9 bases in between.

CDR3 nucleotide sequence: TGTGCCAGCAGCCCCCGACAGGGGGCCGGCACTGAAGCTTTCTTT. The encoded protein is CASSPRQGAGTEAFF. The chain carries TRBV9 and TRBJ1-1, with 10 bases that match TRBD1. J gave up 4 bases and V 4 bases, and 7 bases lay outside the gene matches. Looked up from germline, CDR1 is SGDLS and CDR2 is YYNGEE. CDR3 length: 15 residues.

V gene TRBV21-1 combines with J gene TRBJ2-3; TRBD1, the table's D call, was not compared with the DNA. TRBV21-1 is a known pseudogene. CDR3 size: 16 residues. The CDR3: CASNRKGVADTDTQYF. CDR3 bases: TGTGCCAGCAATCGAAAGGGGGTCGCGGACACAGATACGCAGTATTTT.

CDR3 in amino acids: CASKPMTGSKEKLFF. The CDR3 nucleotides are TGTGCCAGCAAACCGATGACAGGGAGCAAAGAAAAACTGTTTTTT. The chain links TRBV6-5 to TRBJ1-4; 7 bases fit TRBD1. Germline CDR1 and CDR2: MNHEY and SVGAGI. V lost 7 bases and J lost 8; bases outside the gene matches: 13. This CDR3 is built from 15 residues.

In DNA, the CDR3 is TGTGCCAGCAGTCCCACAGGGGGCCTCAATCAGCCCCAGCATTTT. This gives the protein CASSPTGGLNQPQHF. This chain connects TRBV28 to TRBJ1-5; TRBD1 matches at 9 bases. V gave up 5 bases and J gave up 3 bases; unmatched junction bases: 5. The CDR3 spans 15 residues. Germline-derived CDR1 and CDR2 are MDHEN and SYDVKM.

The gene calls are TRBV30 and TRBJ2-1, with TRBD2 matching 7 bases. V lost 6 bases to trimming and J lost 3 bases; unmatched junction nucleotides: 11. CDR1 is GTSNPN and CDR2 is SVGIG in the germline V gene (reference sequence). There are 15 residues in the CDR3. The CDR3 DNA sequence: TGTGCCTGTTCCTCACCTGCGGGAGACTACAATGAGCAGTTCTTC. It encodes CACSSPAGDYNEQFF.

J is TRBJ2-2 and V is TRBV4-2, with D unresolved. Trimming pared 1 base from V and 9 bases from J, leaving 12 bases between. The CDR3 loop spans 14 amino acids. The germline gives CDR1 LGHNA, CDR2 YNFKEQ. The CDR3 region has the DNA TGTGCCAGCAGCCAAGCAGTGAATTCAAGGGAGCTGTTTTTT. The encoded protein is CASSQAVNSRELFF.

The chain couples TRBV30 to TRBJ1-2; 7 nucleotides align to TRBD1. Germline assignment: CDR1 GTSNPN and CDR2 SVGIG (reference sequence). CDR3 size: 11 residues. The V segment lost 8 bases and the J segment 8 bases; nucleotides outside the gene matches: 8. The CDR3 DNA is TGTGCCGGCCCGACAGGGCGCGGCTACACCTTC. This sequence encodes CAGPTGRGYTF.

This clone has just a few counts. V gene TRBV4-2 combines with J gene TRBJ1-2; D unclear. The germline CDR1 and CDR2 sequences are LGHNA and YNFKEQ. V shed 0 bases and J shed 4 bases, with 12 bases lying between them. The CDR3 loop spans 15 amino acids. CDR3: CASSQDKHSPYGYTF. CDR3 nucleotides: TGTGCCAGCAGCCAAGATAAGCACAGTCCCTATGGCTACACCTTC.

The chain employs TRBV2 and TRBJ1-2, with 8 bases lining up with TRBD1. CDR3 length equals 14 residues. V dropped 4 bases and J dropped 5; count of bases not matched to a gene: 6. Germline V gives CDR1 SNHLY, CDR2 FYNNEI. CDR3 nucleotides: TGTGCCAGCAGTGCCCAGGGGGCTCAGTATGGCTACACCTTC. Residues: CASSAQGAQYGYTF.

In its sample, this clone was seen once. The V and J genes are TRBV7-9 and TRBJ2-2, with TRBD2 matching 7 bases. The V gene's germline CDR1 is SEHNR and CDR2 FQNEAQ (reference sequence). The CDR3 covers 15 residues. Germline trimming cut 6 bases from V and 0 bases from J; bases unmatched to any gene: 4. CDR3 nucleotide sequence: TGTGCCAGCAGGTTGGGAGGGCCGAACACCGGGGAGCTGTTTTTT. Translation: CASRLGGPNTGELFF.

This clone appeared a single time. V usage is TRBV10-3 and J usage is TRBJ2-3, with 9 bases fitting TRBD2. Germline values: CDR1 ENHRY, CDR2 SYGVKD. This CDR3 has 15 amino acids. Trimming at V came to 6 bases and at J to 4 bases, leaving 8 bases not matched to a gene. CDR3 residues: CAIRASGMSPDTQYF. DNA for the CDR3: TGTGCCATCAGAGCTAGCGGGATGAGTCCAGATACGCAGTATTTT.

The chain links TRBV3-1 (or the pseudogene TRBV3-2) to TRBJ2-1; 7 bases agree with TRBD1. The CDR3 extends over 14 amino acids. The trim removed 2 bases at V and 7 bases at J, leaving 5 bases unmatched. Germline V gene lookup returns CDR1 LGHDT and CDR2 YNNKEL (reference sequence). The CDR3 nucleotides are TGTGCCAGCAGCCAAAGAAACAGGGGAAATGAGCAGTTCTTC. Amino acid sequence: CASSQRNRGNEQFF.

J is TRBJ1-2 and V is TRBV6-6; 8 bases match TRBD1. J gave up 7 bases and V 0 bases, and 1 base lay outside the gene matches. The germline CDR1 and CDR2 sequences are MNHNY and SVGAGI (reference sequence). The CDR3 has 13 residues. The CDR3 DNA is TGTGCCAGCAGTTACTCCGACAGGGGTGGCTACACCTTC. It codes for CASSYSDRGGYTF.

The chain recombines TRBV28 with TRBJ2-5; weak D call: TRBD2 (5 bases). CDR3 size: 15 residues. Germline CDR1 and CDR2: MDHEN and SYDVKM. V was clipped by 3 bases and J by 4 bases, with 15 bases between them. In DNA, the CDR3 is TGTGCCAGCAGTTTTTTTGGGAGTATAGGAGAGACCCAGTACTTC. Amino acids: CASSFFGSIGETQYF.